This TCR beta chain was captured by sequencing in a study of blood T cell repertoires in COVID-19. Study-level background: The origin of the acute and convalescent COVID-19 samples was the United States, Italy and Spain.

Only in-frame clones appear in the TCRdb table, and some are missing; sequencing was by immunoSEQ multiplex PCR. The table has roughly 160,000 clones, around 90% seen once; the top ten hold over 3.5%. The germline CDR1 and CDR2 sequences are SGHDT and YYEEEE. The CDR3 spans 16 residues. V dropped 3 bases and J dropped 5; count of bases not matched to a gene: 13. The sequence came from a woman aged 60 to 75 who had recovered from COVID-19. The chain has TRBV5-6 and TRBJ2-5; 7 nucleotides agree with TRBD2. Specimen: peripheral blood. CDR3 sequence (DNA): TGTGCCAGCAGCTATAGTCCCGGGATCGGGGGGGAGACCCAGTACTTC. This encodes CASSYSPGIGGETQYF.